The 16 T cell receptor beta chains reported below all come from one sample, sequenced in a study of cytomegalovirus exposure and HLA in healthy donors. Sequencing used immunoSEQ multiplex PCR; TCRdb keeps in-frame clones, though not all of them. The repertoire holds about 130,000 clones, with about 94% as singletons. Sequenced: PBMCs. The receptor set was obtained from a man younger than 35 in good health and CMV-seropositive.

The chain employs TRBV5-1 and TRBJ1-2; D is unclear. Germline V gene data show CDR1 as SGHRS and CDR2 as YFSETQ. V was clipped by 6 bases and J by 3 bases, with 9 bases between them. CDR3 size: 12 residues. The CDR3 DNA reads TGCGCCAGCAAACGGGGAGACTATGGCTACACCTTC. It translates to CASKRGDYGYTF.

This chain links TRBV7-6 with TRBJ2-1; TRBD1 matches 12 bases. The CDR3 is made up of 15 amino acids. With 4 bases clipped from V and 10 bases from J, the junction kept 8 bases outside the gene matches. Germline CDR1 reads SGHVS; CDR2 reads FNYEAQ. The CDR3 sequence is CASSWGRDRGQEQFF. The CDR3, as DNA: TGTGCCAGCAGCTGGGGGCGGGACAGGGGGCAGGAGCAGTTCTTC.

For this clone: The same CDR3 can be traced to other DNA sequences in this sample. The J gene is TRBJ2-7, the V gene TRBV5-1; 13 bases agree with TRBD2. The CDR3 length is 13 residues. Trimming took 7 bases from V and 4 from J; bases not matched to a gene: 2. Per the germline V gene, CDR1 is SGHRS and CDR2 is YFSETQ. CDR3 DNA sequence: TGCGCCAGCGGACTAGCGGGGGCATACGAGCAGTACTTC. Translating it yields CASGLAGAYEQYF.

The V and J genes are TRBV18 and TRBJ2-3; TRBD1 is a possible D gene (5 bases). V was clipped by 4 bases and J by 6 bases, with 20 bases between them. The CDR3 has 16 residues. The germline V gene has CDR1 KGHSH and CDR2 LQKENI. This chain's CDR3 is CASSRGGEGAVDTQYF. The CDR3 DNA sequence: TGTGCCAGCTCACGGGGTGGCGAAGGGGCCGTGGATACGCAGTATTTT.

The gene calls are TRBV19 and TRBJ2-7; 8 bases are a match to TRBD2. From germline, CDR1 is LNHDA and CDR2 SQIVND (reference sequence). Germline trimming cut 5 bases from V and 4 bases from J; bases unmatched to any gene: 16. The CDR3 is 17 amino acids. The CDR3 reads CASSPRGAGVITYEQYF. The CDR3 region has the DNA TGTGCCAGTAGTCCTCGAGGAGCGGGAGTGATAACGTACGAGCAGTACTTC.

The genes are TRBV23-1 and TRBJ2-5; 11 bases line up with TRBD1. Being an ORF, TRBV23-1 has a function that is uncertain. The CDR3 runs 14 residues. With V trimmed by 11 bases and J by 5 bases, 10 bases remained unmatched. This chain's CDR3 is CAGNGTGGKETQYF. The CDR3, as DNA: TGCGCCGGCAACGGGACAGGGGGGAAGGAGACCCAGTACTTC.

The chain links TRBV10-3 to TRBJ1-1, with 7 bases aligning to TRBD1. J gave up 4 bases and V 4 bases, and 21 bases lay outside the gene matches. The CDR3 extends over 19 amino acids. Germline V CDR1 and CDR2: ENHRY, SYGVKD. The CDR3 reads CAISALTDRAGSLGTEAFF. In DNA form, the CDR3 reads TGTGCCATCAGTGCCCTCACCGACAGGGCGGGGAGTCTAGGCACTGAAGCTTTCTTT.

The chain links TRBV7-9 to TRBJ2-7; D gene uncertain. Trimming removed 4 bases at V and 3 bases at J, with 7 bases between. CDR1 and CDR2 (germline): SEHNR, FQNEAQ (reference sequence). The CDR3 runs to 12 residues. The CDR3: CASSSQNYEQYF. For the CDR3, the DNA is TGTGCCAGCAGCTCCCAGAACTACGAGCAGTACTTC.

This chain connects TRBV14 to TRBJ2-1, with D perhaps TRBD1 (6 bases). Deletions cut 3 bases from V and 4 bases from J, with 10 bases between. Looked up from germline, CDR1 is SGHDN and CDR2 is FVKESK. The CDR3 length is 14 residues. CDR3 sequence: CASSQGHLYNEQFF. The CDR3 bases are TGTGCCAGCAGCCAGGGACACCTATACAATGAGCAGTTCTTC.

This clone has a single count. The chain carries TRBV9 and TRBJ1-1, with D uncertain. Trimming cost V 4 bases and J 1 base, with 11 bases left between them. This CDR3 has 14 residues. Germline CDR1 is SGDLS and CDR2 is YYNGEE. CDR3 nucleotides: TGTGCCAGCAGCCCTATTCCCCAGAACACTGAAGCTTTCTTT. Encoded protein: CASSPIPQNTEAFF.

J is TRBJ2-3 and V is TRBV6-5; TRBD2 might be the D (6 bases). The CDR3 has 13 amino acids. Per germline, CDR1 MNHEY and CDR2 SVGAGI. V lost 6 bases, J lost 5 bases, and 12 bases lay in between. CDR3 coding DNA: TGTGCCAGCAGGGAGGGTGGTGGAGATACGCAGTATTTT. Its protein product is CASREGGGDTQYF.

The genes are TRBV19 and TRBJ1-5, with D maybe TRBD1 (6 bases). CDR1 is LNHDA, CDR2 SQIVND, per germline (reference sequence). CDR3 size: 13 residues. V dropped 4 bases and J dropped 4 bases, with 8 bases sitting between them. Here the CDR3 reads CASSRDINQPQHF. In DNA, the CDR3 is TGTGCCAGTAGTAGGGACATTAATCAGCCCCAGCATTTT.

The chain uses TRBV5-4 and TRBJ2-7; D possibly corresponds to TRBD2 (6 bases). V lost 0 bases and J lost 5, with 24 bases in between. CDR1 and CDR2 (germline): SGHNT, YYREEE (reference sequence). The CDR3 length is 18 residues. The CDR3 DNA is TGTGCCAGCAGCTTGGATTCGGATCCGGGACGAGGAGGGGACGAGCAGTACTTC. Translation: CASSLDSDPGRGGDEQYF.

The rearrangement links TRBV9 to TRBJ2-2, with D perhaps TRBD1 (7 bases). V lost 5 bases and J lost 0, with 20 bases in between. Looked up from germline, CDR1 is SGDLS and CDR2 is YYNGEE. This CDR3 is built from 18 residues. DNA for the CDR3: TGTGCCAGCAGTTCCGAGGGGGCTAGCGCCCCGAACACCGGGGAGCTGTTTTTT. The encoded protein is CASSSEGASAPNTGELFF.

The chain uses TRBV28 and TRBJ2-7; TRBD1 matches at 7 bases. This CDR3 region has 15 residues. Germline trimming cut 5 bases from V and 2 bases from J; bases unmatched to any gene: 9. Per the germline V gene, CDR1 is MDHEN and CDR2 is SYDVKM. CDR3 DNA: TGTGCCAGCAGTAGAGACAGGGAATCAACCTACGAGCAGTACTTC. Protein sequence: CASSRDRESTYEQYF.

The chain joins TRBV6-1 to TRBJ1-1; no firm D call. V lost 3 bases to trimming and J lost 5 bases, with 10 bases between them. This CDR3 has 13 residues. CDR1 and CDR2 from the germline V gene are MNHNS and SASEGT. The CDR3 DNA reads TGTGCCAGCAGTGACGGAGCCTGGACTGAAGCTTTCTTT. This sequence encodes CASSDGAWTEAFF.